This TCR beta chain was sequenced in a study of OX40 agonist ivuxolimab in advanced cancers. Study at large: Participants, 80% to 90% male, averaged roughly 55 years of age, ranging from about 23 to 80. Prior therapy, whether anti-PD-1, anti-PD-L1 or anti-CTLA-4, was allowed, and roughly 44% had some.

The length of the CDR3 is 12 residues. The germline gives CDR1 SGHDT, CDR2 YYEEEE. Trimming cost V 5 bases and J 5 bases; bases outside gene matches: 2. Measured with immunoSEQ multiplex PCR; TCRdb has only the in-frame clones, and not every one. In the table there are some 82,000 clones, about 93% of which are singletons. The sample consisted of CD4+ or CD8+ T cells sorted from blood, taken in a trial of the OX40 agonist ivuxolimab. The chain is built from TRBV5-6 and TRBJ2-7, with 9 nucleotides matching TRBD1. The origin of this receptor is an adult with an advanced solid tumor such as melanoma, head and neck, liver or kidney cancer. The CDR3 is CASRQGANEQYF. CDR3 bases: TGTGCCAGCAGACAGGGGGCCAACGAGCAGTACTTC.